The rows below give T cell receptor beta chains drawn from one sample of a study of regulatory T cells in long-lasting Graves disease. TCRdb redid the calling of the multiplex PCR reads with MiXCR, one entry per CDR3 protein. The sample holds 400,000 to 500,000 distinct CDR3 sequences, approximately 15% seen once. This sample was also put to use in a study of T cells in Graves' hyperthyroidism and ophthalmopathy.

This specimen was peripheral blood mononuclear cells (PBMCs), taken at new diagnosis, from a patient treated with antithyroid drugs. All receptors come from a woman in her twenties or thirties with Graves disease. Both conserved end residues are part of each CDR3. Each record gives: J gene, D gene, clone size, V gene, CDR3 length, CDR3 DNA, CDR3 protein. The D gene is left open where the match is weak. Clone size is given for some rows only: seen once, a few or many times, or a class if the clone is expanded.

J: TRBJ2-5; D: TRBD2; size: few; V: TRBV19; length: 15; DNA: TGTGCCAGTAGTATTAGCGGGAGGGCCATTAAGACCCAGTACTTC; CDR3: CASSISGRAIKTQYF
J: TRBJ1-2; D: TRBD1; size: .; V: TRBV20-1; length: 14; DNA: TGCAGTGCTTTGCGAGGGTGGACAGGCAGCGGCTACACCTTC; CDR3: CSALRGWTGSGYTF
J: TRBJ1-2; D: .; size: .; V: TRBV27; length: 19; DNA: TGTGCCAGCAGAGAGGTCCCCGGGAAAGTCGCTAATTTTAACTATGGCTACACCTTC; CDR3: CASREVPGKVANFNYGYTF
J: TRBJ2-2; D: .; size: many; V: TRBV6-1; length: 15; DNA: TGTGCCAGCAGAGGCTGGACAGCGAACACCGGGGAGCTGTTTTTT; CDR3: CASRGWTANTGELFF
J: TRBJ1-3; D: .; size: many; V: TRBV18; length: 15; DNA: TGTGCCAGCTCACCACCGCCGAGCTCTGGAAACACCATATATTTT; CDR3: CASSPPPSSGNTIYF
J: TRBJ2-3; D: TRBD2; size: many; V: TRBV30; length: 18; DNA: TGTGCCTGGACGCTCTTTGCTAGCGGGAGGACAACACGATATACGCAGTATTTT; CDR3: CAWTLFASGRTTRYTQYF
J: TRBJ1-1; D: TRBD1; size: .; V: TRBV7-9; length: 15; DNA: TGTGCCAGCACCTCCGTCCAGGGGGCAGACACTGAAGCTTTCTTT; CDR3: CASTSVQGADTEAFF
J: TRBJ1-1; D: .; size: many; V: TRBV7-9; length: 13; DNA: TGTGCCAGCAGCTTAGGGGGCCGCACTGAAGCTTTCTTT; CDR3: CASSLGGRTEAFF
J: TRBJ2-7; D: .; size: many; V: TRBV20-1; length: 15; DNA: TGCAGTGCTAGAGATATTAGTGTTGGGGCTTACGAGCAGTACTTC; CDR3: CSARDISVGAYEQYF
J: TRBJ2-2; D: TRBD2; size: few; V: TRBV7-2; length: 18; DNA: TGTGCCAGCAGCTTAGGGGCCCCCGGGGGGGTGAACACCGGGGAGCTGTTTTTT; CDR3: CASSLGAPGGVNTGELFF
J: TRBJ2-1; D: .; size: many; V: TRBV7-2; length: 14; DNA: TGTGCCAGCAGCCCCGGGACGGACTACAATGAGCAGTTCTTC; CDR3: CASSPGTDYNEQFF
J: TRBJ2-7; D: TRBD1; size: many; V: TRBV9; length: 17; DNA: TGTGCCAGCAGCCCTACCCCTCAGAGGGGGCGCGGCTACGAGCAGTACTTC; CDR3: CASSPTPQRGRGYEQYF
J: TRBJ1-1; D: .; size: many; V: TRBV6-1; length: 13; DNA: TGTGCCAGCAGCCAGACCCCGACAGGAGAAGCTTTCTTT; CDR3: CASSQTPTGEAFF
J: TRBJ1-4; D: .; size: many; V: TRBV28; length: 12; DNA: TGTGCCAGCCGGGGGCCTAATGAAAAACTGTTTTTT; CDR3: CASRGPNEKLFF
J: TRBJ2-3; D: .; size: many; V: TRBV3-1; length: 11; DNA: TGTGCCAGTGTAGGTTCAGATACGCAGTATTTT; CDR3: CASVGSDTQYF
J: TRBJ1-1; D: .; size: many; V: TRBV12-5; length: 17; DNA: TGTGCTAGTGGGAGTCCCCACCTCCGGGGGGGGGTCACTGAAGCTTTCTTT; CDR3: CASGSPHLRGGVTEAFF
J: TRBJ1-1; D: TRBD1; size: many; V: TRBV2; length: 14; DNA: TGTGCCAGCATTCTACAGGGGACGAACACTGAAGCTTTCTTT; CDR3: CASILQGTNTEAFF
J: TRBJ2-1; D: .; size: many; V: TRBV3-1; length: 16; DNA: TGTGCCAGCAGCCAGGCGGAGGGGGTAGCCTACAATGAGCAGTTCTTC; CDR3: CASSQAEGVAYNEQFF
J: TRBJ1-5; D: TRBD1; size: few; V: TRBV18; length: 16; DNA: TGTGCCAGCTCACCCTCTTACAGGGGGCAGAGGCAGCCCCAGCATTTT; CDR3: CASSPSYRGQRQPQHF
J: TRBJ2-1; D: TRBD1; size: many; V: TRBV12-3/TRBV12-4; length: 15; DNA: TGTGCCACCATACAGTTTGGGGACAGTTACAATGAGCAGTTCTTC; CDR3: CATIQFGDSYNEQFF
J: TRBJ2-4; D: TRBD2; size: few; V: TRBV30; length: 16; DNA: TGTGCCTGGAGTGTTGGCGGGAGGGCCCCCGCGCACATTCAGTACTTC; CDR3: CAWSVGGRAPAHIQYF
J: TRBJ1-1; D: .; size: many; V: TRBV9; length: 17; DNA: TGTGCCAGCAGCGTAGACGTCGGTGGGCGCCTGAACACTGAAGCTTTCTTT; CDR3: CASSVDVGGRLNTEAFF
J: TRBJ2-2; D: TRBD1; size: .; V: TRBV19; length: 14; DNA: TGTGCCAGTAGTCCACGACAGGGGGACGGGGAGCTGTTTTTT; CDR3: CASSPRQGDGELFF
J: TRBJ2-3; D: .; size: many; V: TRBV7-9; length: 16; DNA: TGTGCCAGCAGCTCTTTCGGGGCGAACCCAGCAGATACGCAGTATTTT; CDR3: CASSSFGANPADTQYF
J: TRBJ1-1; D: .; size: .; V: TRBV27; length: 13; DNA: TGTGCCAGCAGTTACCAGGGGATGACTGAAGCTTTCTTT; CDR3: CASSYQGMTEAFF
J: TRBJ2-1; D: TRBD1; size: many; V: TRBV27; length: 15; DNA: TGTGCCAGCAGTTTCCAGGGGGAATCCTACAATGAGCAGTTCTTC; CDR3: CASSFQGESYNEQFF
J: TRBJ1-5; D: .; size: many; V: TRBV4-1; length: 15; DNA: TGCGCCAGCAGCGAAGGGCCGCATAGCAATCAGCCCCAGCATTTT; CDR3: CASSEGPHSNQPQHF
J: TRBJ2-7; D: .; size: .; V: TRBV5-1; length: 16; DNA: TGTGCCAGCAGCTTGATGACAGGTGGTTTCTCCTACGAGCAGTACTTC; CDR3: CASSLMTGGFSYEQYF
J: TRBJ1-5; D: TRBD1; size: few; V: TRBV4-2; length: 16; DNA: TGTGCCAGCAGCCAAGATGTAAGGGGGCCGGGTCAGCCCCAGCATTTT; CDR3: CASSQDVRGPGQPQHF
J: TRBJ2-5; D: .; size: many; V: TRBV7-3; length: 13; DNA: TGTGCCAGCAGCCCAGGGTGGGGTGAGACCCAGTACTTC; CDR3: CASSPGWGETQYF
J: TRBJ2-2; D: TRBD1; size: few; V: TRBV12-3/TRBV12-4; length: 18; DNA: TGTGCCAGCAGTTTAGTTCTTTTCGGGGACAGGGATACCGGGGAGCTGTTTTTT; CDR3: CASSLVLFGDRDTGELFF
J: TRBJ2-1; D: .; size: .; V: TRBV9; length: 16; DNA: TGTGCCAGCAGCGGAGGGGCCCTACCTAGTAGTAATGAGCAGTTCTTC; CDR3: CASSGGALPSSNEQFF
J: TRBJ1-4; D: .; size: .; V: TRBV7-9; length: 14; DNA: TGTGCCAGCAGGTCTACAGGGAGCCTCGAAAAACTGTTTTTT; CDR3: CASRSTGSLEKLFF
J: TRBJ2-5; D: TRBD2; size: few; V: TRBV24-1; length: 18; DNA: TGTGCCACCAGTGATTTTCGTTTGTCTAGCGGACCCGGGGAGACCCAGTACTTC; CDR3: CATSDFRLSSGPGETQYF
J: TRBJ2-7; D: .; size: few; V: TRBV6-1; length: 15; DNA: TGTGCCAGCAACCAACAGGGAGGGGGCTCCTACGAGCAGTACTTC; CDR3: CASNQQGGGSYEQYF
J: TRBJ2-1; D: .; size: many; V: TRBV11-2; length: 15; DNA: TGTGCCAGCAGCTTAGATGGGGCGCGGTACAATGAGCAGTTCTTC; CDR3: CASSLDGARYNEQFF